Reported below is one TCR beta chain. The antigen is not known. The PCR employed 60 Vbeta primers together with 13 Jbeta primers. TCRdb's table, derived via immunoSEQ multiplex PCR, lists solely in-frame clones and lacks some. The sample carries about 150,000 clones, over 60% recorded once. This entry comes from a study of cytomegalovirus exposure and HLA in healthy donors. In the study overall: Among about 179 million T cells, an earlier analysis found about 100 million unique TCR beta sequences. Study-level results: Later work associated roughly 17,000 TCR beta sequences with HLA alleles at 0.05 false discovery rate. Accurate prediction of HLA-A and HLA-B alleles (for most subjects) was reportedly achieved from TCR beta sequences.

V lost 8 bases, J lost 2 bases, and 8 bases stayed unmatched. Germline loops: CDR1 MNHNY, CDR2 SVGAGI (reference sequence). CDR3 size: 14 residues. This clonotype was sampled from a female donor in good health and CMV-seropositive. The sample was PBMCs. This chain connects TRBV6-6 to TRBJ1-1, with 7 bases identical to TRBD1. In DNA form, the CDR3 reads TGTGCCAGCGTGTTCAGGGGGGATAACACTGAAGCTTTCTTT. Its translation is CASVFRGDNTEAFF.